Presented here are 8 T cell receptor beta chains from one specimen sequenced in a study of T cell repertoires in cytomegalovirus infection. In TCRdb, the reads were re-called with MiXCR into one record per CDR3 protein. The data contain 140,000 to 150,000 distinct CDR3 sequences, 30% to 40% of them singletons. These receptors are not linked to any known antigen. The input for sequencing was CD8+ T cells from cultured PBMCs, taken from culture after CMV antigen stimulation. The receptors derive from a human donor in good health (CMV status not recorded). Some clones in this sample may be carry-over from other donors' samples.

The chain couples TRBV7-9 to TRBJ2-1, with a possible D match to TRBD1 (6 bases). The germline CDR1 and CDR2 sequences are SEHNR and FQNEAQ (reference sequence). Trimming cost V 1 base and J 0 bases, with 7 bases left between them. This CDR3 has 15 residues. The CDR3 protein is CASSLGTDSYNEQFF. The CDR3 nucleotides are TGTGCCAGCAGCTTAGGGACAGACTCCTACAATGAGCAGTTCTTC. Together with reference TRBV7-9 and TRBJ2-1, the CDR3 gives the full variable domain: DTGVSQNPRHKITKRGQNVTFRCDPISEHNRLYWYRQTLGQGPEFLTYFQNEAQLEKSRLLSDRFSAERPKGSFSTLEIQRTEQGDSAMYLCASSLGTDSYNEQFFGPGTRLTVL.

The CDR3 DNA reads as TGTGCCAGCAGTGAATTCGTACAGGTCACCGGGGAGCTGTTTTTT. It codes for CASSEFVQVTGELFF. The chain is built from TRBV6-1 and TRBJ2-2, with a weak D call TRBD1 (5 bases). Looked up from germline, CDR1 is MNHNS and CDR2 is SASEGT. The CDR3 totals 15 residues. Trimming took 2 bases from V and 4 from J, leaving 11 bases between them.

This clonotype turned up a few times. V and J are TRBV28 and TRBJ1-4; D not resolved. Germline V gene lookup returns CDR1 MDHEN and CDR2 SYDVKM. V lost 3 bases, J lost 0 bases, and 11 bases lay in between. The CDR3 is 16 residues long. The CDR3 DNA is TGTGCCAGCAGTTTGTCGACTCTAGCAACTAATGAAAAACTGTTTTTT. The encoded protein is CASSLSTLATNEKLFF.

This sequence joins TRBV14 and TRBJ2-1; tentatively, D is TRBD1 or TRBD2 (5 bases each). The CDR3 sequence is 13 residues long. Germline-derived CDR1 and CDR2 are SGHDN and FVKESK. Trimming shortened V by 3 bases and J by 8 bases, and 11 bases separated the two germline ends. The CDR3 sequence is CASSHGGWDEQFF. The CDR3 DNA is TGTGCCAGCAGCCATGGGGGTTGGGATGAGCAGTTCTTC.

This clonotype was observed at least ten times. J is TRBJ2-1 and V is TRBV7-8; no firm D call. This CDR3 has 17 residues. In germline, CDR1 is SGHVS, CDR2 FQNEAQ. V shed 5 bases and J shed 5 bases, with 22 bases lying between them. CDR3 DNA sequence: TGTGCCAGCAGCCTACTTGGAAGATCGACCGTGGACAATGAGCAGTTCTTC. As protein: CASSLLGRSTVDNEQFF.

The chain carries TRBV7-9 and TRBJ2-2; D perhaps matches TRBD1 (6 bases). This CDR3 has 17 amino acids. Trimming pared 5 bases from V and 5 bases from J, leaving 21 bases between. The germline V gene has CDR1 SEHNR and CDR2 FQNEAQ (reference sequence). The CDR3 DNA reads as TGTGCCAGCAGCATGAGGGGGAGAGGGGCTAAGACCGGGGAGCTGTTTTTT. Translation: CASSMRGRGAKTGELFF.

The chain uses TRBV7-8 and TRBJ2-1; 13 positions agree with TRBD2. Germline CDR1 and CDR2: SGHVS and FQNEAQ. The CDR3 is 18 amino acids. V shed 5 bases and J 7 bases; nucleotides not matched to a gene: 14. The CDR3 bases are TGTGCCAGCAGCCCCCTCCCCATACTAGCGGGGGGGCCTAATGAGCAGTTCTTC. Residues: CASSPLPILAGGPNEQFF. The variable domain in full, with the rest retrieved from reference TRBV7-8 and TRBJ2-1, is GAGVSQSPRYKVAKRGQDVALRCDPISGHVSLFWYQQALGQGPEFLTYFQNEAQLDKSGLPSDRFFAERPEGSVSTLKIQRTQQEDSAVYLCASSPLPILAGGPNEQFFGPGTRLTVL.

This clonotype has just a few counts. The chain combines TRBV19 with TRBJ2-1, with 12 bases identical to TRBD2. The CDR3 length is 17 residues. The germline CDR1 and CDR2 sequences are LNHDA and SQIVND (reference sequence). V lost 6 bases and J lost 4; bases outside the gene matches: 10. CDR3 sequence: CASSPLTSGGQYNEQFF. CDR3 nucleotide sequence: TGTGCCAGTAGCCCCCTGACTAGCGGGGGCCAGTACAATGAGCAGTTCTTC.